The present T cell receptor (beta chain) was sequenced within a study of T cell responses to AZD1222 COVID-19 vaccine. The method was immunoSEQ multiplex PCR; TCRdb's version includes in-frame clones alone and lacks a portion of them. There are over 15,000 clones in the sample; around 81% occur only once, and 21% lies in the top ten. As for this clone: Its antigen is not known.

Per the germline V gene, CDR1 is MNHNS and CDR2 is SASEGT. CDR3 size: 17 residues. Trimming took 0 bases from V and 7 from J, leaving 16 bases between them. Findings of the study overall: When two AZD1222 doses had been given, Spike-specific TCR breadth and depth rose.

This receptor was taken from an adult who received the AZD1222 COVID-19 vaccine. The input for sequencing was peripheral blood, taken 28 days after the second AZD1222 dose. V and J are TRBV6-1 and TRBJ1-6; D unresolved. CDR3 sequence reads: CASSEALPAVSNSPLHF. The CDR3 DNA follows: TGTGCCAGCAGTGAAGCGCTTCCGGCCGTCTCAAATTCACCCCTCCACTTT.